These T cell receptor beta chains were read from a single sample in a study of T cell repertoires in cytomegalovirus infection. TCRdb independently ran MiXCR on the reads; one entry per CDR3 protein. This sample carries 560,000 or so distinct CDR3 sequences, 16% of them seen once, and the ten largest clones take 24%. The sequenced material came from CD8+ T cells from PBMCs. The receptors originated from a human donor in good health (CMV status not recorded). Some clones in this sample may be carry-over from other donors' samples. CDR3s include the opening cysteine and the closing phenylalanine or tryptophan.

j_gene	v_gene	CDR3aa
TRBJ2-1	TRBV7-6	CASSLIGVSSYNEKFF
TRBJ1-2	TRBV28	CASSLRGSNYGYTF
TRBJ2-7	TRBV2	CASMGRVNEQYF
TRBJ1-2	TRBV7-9	CASSLDVVGYTF
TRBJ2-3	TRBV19	CASSIRQTTDTQYF
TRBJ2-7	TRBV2	CASKRDRGISYEQYF
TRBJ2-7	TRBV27	CASSPKLASSYEQYF
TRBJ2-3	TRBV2	CASSPGTTYTDTQYF
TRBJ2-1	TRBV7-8	CASSPQLAGGFYNEQFF
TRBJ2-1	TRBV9	CASNAGQEYNEQFF
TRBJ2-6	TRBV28	CASSLVLSGANVLTF
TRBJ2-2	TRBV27	CASSPEDRVYTGELFF
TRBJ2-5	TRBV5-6	CASSSSGTSNGETQYF
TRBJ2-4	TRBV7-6	CASSARDRAAKNIQYF
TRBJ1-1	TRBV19	CASNTGYTEAFF
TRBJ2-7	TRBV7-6	CASSPSREYEQYF
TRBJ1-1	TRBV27	CASSLYGQGGTEAFF
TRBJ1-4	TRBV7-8	CASSPWEVFEKLFF
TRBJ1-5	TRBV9	CASSVSWGADQPQHF
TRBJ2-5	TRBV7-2	CASSSLAGGSETQYF
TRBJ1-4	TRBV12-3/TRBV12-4	CASSVTGGGEKLFF
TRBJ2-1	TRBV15	CATSRALGVAYNEQFF
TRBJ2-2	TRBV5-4	CASDKGPGTGELFF
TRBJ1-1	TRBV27	CASSWKGNTEAFF
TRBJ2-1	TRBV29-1	CSVPGLAGESYNEQFF
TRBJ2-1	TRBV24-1	CATSDARRDSLPYNEQFF
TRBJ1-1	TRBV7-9	CASSSLRGSEAFF
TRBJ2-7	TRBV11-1	CASSFPGTGVWEQYF
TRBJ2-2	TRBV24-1	CATRQGMTGELFF
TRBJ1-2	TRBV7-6	CASSPTGTSNYGYTF
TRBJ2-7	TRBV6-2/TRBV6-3	CASRTPSVSYEQYF
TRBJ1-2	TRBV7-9	CASSLSDRAHYGYTF
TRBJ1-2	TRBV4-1	CASSQDIGQGTYGYTF
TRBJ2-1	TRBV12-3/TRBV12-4	CASSPHGRTYNEQFF
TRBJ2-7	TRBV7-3	CASSLGGTGAYEQYF
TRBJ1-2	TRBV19	CASSSGGGNGYTF
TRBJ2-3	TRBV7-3	CASSLGTGVGDTQYF
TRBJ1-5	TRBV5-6	CASSLEGSNYNQPQHF
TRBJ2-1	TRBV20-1	CSATTTRGKWNEQFF
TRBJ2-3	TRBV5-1	CASSLAEGDFTDTQYF
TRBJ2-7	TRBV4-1	CASSQRAGSSYEQYF
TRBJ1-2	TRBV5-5	CASSPGTRGGYGYTF
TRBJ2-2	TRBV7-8	CASSPWTSGMAPNTGELFF
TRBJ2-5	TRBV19	CASSIAWGTGIGKQETQYF
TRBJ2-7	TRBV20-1	CSARESGGSYEQYF
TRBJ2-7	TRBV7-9	CASSDSSGYEQYF
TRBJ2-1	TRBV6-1	CASSGWGGGAFNEQFF
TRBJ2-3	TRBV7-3	CASSLGALAGATDTQYF
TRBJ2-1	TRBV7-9	CASSPGTGYNEQSF
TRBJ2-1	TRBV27	CASSFRTFRDEQFF
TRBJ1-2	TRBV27	CASSLSLTRNYGYTF
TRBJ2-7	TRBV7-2	CASSLERGLAGEGVPYEQYF
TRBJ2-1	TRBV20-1	CSARDSLNNEQFF
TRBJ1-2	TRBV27	CASSFGGSRNYGYTF
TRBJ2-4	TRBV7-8	CASSLYPGPGQNIQYF
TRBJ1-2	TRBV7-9	CASSSTPLANYGYTF
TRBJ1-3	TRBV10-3	CAISESRRNGNTIYF
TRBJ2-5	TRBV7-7	CASSFGREMETQYF
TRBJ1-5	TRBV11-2	CASSLARVRGHFGYQPQHF
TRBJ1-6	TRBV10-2	CASRGGQSYNSPLHF